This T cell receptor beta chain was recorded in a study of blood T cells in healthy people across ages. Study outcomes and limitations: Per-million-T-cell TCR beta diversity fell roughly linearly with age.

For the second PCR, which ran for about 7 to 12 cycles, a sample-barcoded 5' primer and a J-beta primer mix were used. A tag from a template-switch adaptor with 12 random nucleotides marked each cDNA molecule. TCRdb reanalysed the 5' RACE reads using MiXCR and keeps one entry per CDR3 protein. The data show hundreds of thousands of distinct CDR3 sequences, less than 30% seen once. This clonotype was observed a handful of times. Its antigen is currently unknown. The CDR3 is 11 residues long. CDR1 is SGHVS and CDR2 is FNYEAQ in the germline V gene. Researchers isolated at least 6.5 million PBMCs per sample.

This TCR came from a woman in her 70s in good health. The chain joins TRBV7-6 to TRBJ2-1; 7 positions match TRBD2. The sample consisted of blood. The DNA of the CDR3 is TGTGTCAGGGAGGGCCTCAATGAGCAGTTCTTC. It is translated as CVREGLNEQFF.